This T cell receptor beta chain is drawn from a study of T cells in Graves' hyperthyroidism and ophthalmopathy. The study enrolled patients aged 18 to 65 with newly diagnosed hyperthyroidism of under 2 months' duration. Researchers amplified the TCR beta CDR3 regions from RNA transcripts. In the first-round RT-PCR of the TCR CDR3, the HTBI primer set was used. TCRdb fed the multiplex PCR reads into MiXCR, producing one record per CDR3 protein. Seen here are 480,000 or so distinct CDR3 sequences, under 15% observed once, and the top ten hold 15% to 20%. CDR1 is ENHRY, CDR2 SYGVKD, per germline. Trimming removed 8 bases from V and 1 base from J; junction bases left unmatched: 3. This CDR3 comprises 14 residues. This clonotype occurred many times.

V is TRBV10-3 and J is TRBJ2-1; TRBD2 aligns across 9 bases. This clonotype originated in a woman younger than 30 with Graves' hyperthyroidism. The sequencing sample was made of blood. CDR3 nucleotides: TGTGCCATCGGTCTAGCGGGGTCCTACAATGAGCAGTTCTTC. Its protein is CAIGLAGSYNEQFF.